These T cell receptor beta chains were read from a single sample in a study of shared clonotypes between healthy human individuals. Profiling relied on immunoSEQ multiplex PCR, and the TCRdb table lists in-frame clones only, not all of them. The repertoire has millions of clones, about 92% of them found once; the top ten carry about 1.5%. Sequenced material: naive CD8+ T cells from PBMCs. The receptors stem from a man younger than 35 in good health. Some clones in this sample may be carry-over from other donors' samples. Both conserved end residues are part of each CDR3. Fields, in order: D gene, V gene, CDR3 length, clone size, J gene, CDR3 protein, CDR3 DNA. A D gene is named only where the DNA matches it firmly. Size is omitted from some rows. Given values are once, few, many or a class for expanded clones.

d_gene: TRBD1; v_gene: TRBV19; len: 13; abundance: -; j_gene: TRBJ1-1; CDR3aa: CASRDRGHTEAFF; CDR3nt: TGTGCCAGTCGGGACAGGGGCCACACTGAAGCTTTCTTT
d_gene: -; v_gene: TRBV7-8; len: 14; abundance: once; j_gene: TRBJ1-5; CDR3aa: CASSLGTPEEPQHF; CDR3nt: TGTGCCAGCAGCTTAGGGACGCCGGAGGAGCCCCAGCATTTT
d_gene: -; v_gene: TRBV28; len: 14; abundance: once; j_gene: TRBJ2-7; CDR3aa: CASSLRAVSYEQYF; CDR3nt: TGTGCCAGCAGTTTAAGGGCAGTCTCCTACGAGCAGTACTTC
d_gene: -; v_gene: TRBV11-1; len: 15; abundance: -; j_gene: TRBJ2-3; CDR3aa: CASSSLTQLADTQYF; CDR3nt: TGTGCCAGCAGCTCCCTCACTCAGCTCGCAGATACGCAGTATTTT
d_gene: -; v_gene: TRBV6-5; len: 14; abundance: -; j_gene: TRBJ2-3; CDR3aa: CASSYSTAADTQYF; CDR3nt: TGTGCCAGCAGTTACTCGACGGCCGCAGATACGCAGTATTTT
d_gene: TRBD2; v_gene: TRBV9; len: 19; abundance: -; j_gene: TRBJ2-6; CDR3aa: CASSGLMREGTSGANVLTF; CDR3nt: TGTGCCAGCAGCGGCTTAATGAGGGAGGGAACCTCTGGGGCCAACGTCCTGACTTTC
d_gene: TRBD2; v_gene: TRBV11-2; len: 15; abundance: -; j_gene: TRBJ2-5; CDR3aa: CASSLVGSGGETQYF; CDR3nt: TGTGCCAGCAGCTTAGTGGGTAGCGGGGGAGAGACCCAGTACTTC
d_gene: TRBD1; v_gene: TRBV4-1; len: 16; abundance: -; j_gene: TRBJ2-7; CDR3aa: CASSQDGTGGTYEQYF; CDR3nt: TGCGCCAGCAGCCAAGACGGGACAGGGGGAACCTACGAGCAGTACTTC
d_gene: -; v_gene: TRBV7-2; len: 14; abundance: -; j_gene: TRBJ2-7; CDR3aa: CASSSMRADYEQYF; CDR3nt: TGTGCCAGCAGCTCCATGAGGGCGGATTACGAGCAGTACTTC
d_gene: -; v_gene: TRBV9; len: 12; abundance: -; j_gene: TRBJ2-1; CDR3aa: CASSVASREQFF; CDR3nt: TGTGCCAGCAGCGTAGCATCCCGTGAGCAGTTCTTC
d_gene: -; v_gene: TRBV27; len: 12; abundance: once; j_gene: TRBJ2-1; CDR3aa: CASSSTGREQFF; CDR3nt: TGTGCCAGCAGTTCCACAGGAAGGGAGCAGTTCTTC
d_gene: -; v_gene: TRBV27; len: 13; abundance: few; j_gene: TRBJ1-4; CDR3aa: CASSFGGGSSLFF; CDR3nt: TGTGCCAGCAGTTTTGGTGGTGGGTCCTCACTGTTTTTT
d_gene: -; v_gene: TRBV27; len: 13; abundance: -; j_gene: TRBJ1-2; CDR3aa: CASKGRGGGGYTF; CDR3nt: TGTGCCAGCAAAGGAAGGGGGGGAGGTGGCTACACCTTC
d_gene: -; v_gene: TRBV6-5; len: 13; abundance: -; j_gene: TRBJ2-7; CDR3aa: CASSYTPRDEQYF; CDR3nt: TGTGCCAGCAGTTACACTCCCAGGGACGAGCAGTACTTC
d_gene: -; v_gene: TRBV7-8; len: 15; abundance: -; j_gene: TRBJ1-1; CDR3aa: CASSIFRRVNTEAFF; CDR3nt: TGTGCCAGCAGCATCTTTAGGAGGGTTAACACTGAAGCTTTCTTT
d_gene: -; v_gene: TRBV7-9; len: 13; abundance: -; j_gene: TRBJ2-2; CDR3aa: CASSPGWTGELFF; CDR3nt: TGTGCCAGCAGTCCCGGATGGACCGGGGAGCTGTTTTTT
d_gene: -; v_gene: TRBV25-1; len: 11; abundance: -; j_gene: TRBJ1-2; CDR3aa: CASSNNYGYTF; CDR3nt: TGTGCCAGCTCCAATAACTATGGCTACACCTTC
d_gene: TRBD1; v_gene: TRBV7-9; len: 17; abundance: once; j_gene: TRBJ2-5; CDR3aa: CASSLSMPGQISGTQYF; CDR3nt: TGTGCCAGCAGCTTATCTATGCCGGGACAGATCTCAGGGACCCAGTACTTC
d_gene: -; v_gene: TRBV4-3; len: 14; abundance: -; j_gene: TRBJ2-7; CDR3aa: CASSQVLADYEQYF; CDR3nt: TGCGCCAGCAGCCAAGTTCTAGCCGACTACGAGCAGTACTTC
d_gene: -; v_gene: TRBV27; len: 13; abundance: -; j_gene: TRBJ1-2; CDR3aa: CASSLRGNYGYTF; CDR3nt: TGTGCCAGCAGTTTAAGGGGAAACTATGGCTACACCTTC
d_gene: TRBD2; v_gene: TRBV7-9; len: 16; abundance: -; j_gene: TRBJ2-7; CDR3aa: CASSTSLAGGTYEQYF; CDR3nt: TGTGCCAGCAGCACATCACTAGCGGGAGGAACCTACGAGCAGTACTTC
d_gene: -; v_gene: TRBV7-3; len: 15; abundance: -; j_gene: TRBJ1-1; CDR3aa: CASSHWTETNTEAFF; CDR3nt: TGTGCCAGCAGCCATTGGACAGAGACGAACACTGAAGCTTTCTTT
d_gene: TRBD1; v_gene: TRBV5-1; len: 14; abundance: -; j_gene: TRBJ1-1; CDR3aa: CASSPDRGPIEAFF; CDR3nt: TGCGCCAGCAGTCCCGACAGGGGGCCAATCGAAGCTTTCTTT
d_gene: -; v_gene: TRBV4-3; len: 16; abundance: once; j_gene: TRBJ1-1; CDR3aa: CASSQDRGASGTEAFF; CDR3nt: TGCGCCAGCAGCCAAGATCGGGGGGCCTCGGGGACTGAAGCTTTCTTT
d_gene: TRBD1; v_gene: TRBV7-9; len: 12; abundance: -; j_gene: TRBJ1-1; CDR3aa: CASSTGGVEAFF; CDR3nt: TGTGCCAGCAGCACAGGGGGGGTTGAAGCTTTCTTT
d_gene: -; v_gene: TRBV19; len: 12; abundance: -; j_gene: TRBJ2-7; CDR3aa: CASSSSDYEQYF; CDR3nt: TGTGCCAGTAGTTCCAGCGACTACGAGCAGTACTTC
d_gene: -; v_gene: TRBV6-1; len: 16; abundance: -; j_gene: TRBJ1-5; CDR3aa: CASSELRGVSNQPQHF; CDR3nt: TGTGCCAGCAGTGAGTTGAGGGGAGTTAGCAATCAGCCCCAGCATTTT
d_gene: -; v_gene: TRBV19; len: 14; abundance: once; j_gene: TRBJ2-3; CDR3aa: CASMSGDLTDTQYF; CDR3nt: TGTGCCAGTATGTCGGGGGACCTGACAGATACGCAGTATTTT